This T cell receptor (beta chain) was obtained from a study of CD8 T cells in ankylosing spondylitis. Ten or more counts support this clonotype. TCRdb reanalysed the 5' RACE reads using MiXCR and keeps one entry per CDR3 protein. Here the sample spans some 290,000 distinct CDR3 sequences, 20% being singletons. With 5 bases clipped from V and 7 bases from J, the junction kept 8 bases outside the gene matches. The CDR3 runs 14 residues. Per the germline V gene, CDR1 is MNHEY and CDR2 is SMNVEV (reference sequence). Sequences were obtained from blood, either unsorted or a sorted T cell fraction (not recorded which). This receptor was identified in a male donor with ankylosing spondylitis or in good health (not recorded which). The chain combines TRBV27 with TRBJ2-1; the match to TRBD2 covers 7 bases. CDR3 loop: CASSPGTMGNEQFF. Here the CDR3 DNA reads TGTGCCAGCAGTCCGGGGACTATGGGGAATGAGCAGTTCTTC.